Below, 20 T cell receptor beta chains from the same sample are listed, as sequenced in a study of cytomegalovirus exposure and HLA in healthy donors. With 60 Vbeta and 13 Jbeta primers, the PCR was carried out. Using immunoSEQ multiplex PCR, the repertoire was profiled, and TCRdb retains in-frame clones only, with some absent. The data hold about 180,000 clones, with 80% observed a single time. The sample consisted of PBMCs. These receptor sequences come from a man aged 35 to 55 in good health and CMV-seronegative.

This chain connects TRBV9 to TRBJ2-1; 8 bases fit TRBD2. Germline V gene sequence: CDR1 SGDLS, CDR2 YYNGEE. Trimming cost V 3 bases and J 7 bases; bases outside gene matches: 12. This CDR3 comprises 16 residues. The CDR3, as DNA: TGTGCCAGCAGCGCCTCGGTAGCGGGGTTTGGGAATGAGCAGTTCTTC. It specifies CASSASVAGFGNEQFF.

The V and J genes are TRBV19 and TRBJ1-5, with 9 bases aligning to TRBD1. Per germline, CDR1 LNHDA and CDR2 SQIVND (reference sequence). The CDR3 contains 15 residues. V shed 7 bases, J shed 3 bases, and the junction held 7 bases outside the gene matches. CDR3 in amino acids: CASIPGQGLNQPQHF. The CDR3 coding sequence is TGTGCCAGTATCCCGGGACAGGGTCTCAATCAGCCCCAGCATTTT. The complete variable domain, with remaining parts taken from reference TRBV19 and TRBJ1-5, reads DGGITQSPKYLFRKEGQNVTLSCEQNLNHDAMYWYRQDPGQGLRLIYYSQIVNDFQKGDIAEGYSVSREKKESFPLTVTSAQKNPTAFYLCASIPGQGLNQPQHFGDGTRLSIL.

This chain connects TRBV9 to TRBJ1-2; D is unresolved. CDR1 and CDR2 from the germline V gene are SGDLS and YYNGEE. This CDR3 is built from 13 residues. Trimming took 3 bases from V and 7 from J, leaving 13 bases between them. The CDR3 bases are TGTGCCAGCAGCGGGCCCCAGGTGGGTGGCTACACCTTC. This translates into CASSGPQVGGYTF.

The chain has TRBV7-6 and TRBJ1-4; 8 bases agree with TRBD1. The length of the CDR3 is 13 residues. The germline CDR1 and CDR2 sequences are SGHVS and FNYEAQ. V lost 5 bases and J lost 10; bases outside the gene matches: 6. The DNA of the CDR3 is TGTGCCAGCAGCCCCGGACAGGGTGGAAAACTGTTTTTT. It translates to CASSPGQGGKLFF. The entire variable domain, with the rest obtained from reference TRBV7-6 and TRBJ1-4, is as follows: GAGVSQSPRYKVTKRGQDVALRCDPISGHVSLYWYRQALGQGPEFLTYFNYEAQQDKSGLPNDRFSAERPEGSISTLTIQRTEQRDSAMYRCASSPGQGGKLFFGSGTQLSVL.

V and J are TRBV14 and TRBJ2-3, with D maybe TRBD2 (5 bases). In germline, CDR1 is SGHDN, CDR2 FVKESK. V lost 2 bases to trimming and J lost 1 base, with 10 bases between them. The CDR3 spans 15 residues. The CDR3 DNA reads as TGTGCCAGCAGCCAATGGCTTAGCGGCACAGATACGCAGTATTTT. Translated: CASSQWLSGTDTQYF.

The chain joins TRBV6-5 to TRBJ1-3; D is possibly TRBD1 (6 bases). CDR3 length: 15 residues. Trimming left V 6 bases short and J 2 bases short, with 14 bases between. The germline V gene encodes CDR1 MNHEY and CDR2 SVGAGI. The CDR3: CASSRTGNTGNTIYF. The CDR3 region has the DNA TGTGCCAGCAGCCGAACAGGGAACACTGGAAACACCATATATTTT.

This sequence joins TRBV29-1 and TRBJ2-7, with 8 bases aligning to TRBD2. Germline CDR1 SQVTM, CDR2 ANQGSEA. The CDR3 has 13 amino acids. V lost 7 bases to trimming and J lost 8 bases; unmatched junction nucleotides: 13. CDR3 DNA sequence: TGCAGCGCCGGGGGGGGAACTTACGCGAAGCAGTACTTC. This translates into CSAGGGTYAKQYF.

The J gene is TRBJ1-1, the V gene TRBV29-1; no reliable D call. The CDR3 contains 12 residues. Looked up from germline, CDR1 is SQVTM and CDR2 is ANQGSEA. Trimming took off 3 bases at V and 4 bases at J, with 9 bases between the two ends. Here the CDR3 DNA reads TGCAGCGTTGATCCGAGGCGCACTGAAGCTTTCTTT. Translated, it gives CSVDPRRTEAFF.

The V gene is TRBV7-9, the J gene TRBJ1-5, with 8 bases fitting TRBD1. The ends lost 3 bases at V and 1 base at J; junction bases unmatched: 5. Germline CDR1 SEHNR, CDR2 FQNEAQ (reference sequence). CDR3 length equals 16 residues. The CDR3: CASSFYGQGSNQPQHF. DNA of the CDR3: TGTGCCAGCAGCTTTTACGGACAGGGCAGCAATCAGCCCCAGCATTTT.

This chain connects TRBV5-6 to TRBJ1-6; TRBD1 aligns across 7 bases. Germline V gene sequence: CDR1 SGHDT, CDR2 YYEEEE. After removal of 4 bases from V and 9 bases from J, the junction contained 7 bases not matched to a gene. This CDR3 spans 14 amino acids. The CDR3 coding sequence is TGTGCCAGCAGCCCGGACAGGCTAGGTTCACCCCTCCACTTT. Protein sequence: CASSPDRLGSPLHF.

This sequence joins TRBV2 and TRBJ2-1; 8 nucleotides match TRBD1. Looked up from germline, CDR1 is SNHLY and CDR2 is FYNNEI. V was clipped by 10 bases and J by 4 bases; unmatched bases: 9. The CDR3 consists of 14 residues. The CDR3 nucleotides read TGTGCCATCCTTCCGGGACAGGCGTACAATGAGCAGTTCTTC. As protein: CAILPGQAYNEQFF. Combining the CDR3 with reference TRBV2 and TRBJ2-1 gives the whole variable domain EPEVTQTPSHQVTQMGQEVILRCVPISNHLYFYWYRQILGQKVEFLVSFYNNEISEKSEIFDDQFSVERPDGSNFTLKIRSTKLEDSAMYFCAILPGQAYNEQFFGPGTRLTVL.

This CDR3 is CASRQSPIDRGEQYF. The CDR3 DNA is TGTGCCAGCCGCCAGTCCCCTATTGATCGCGGTGAGCAGTACTTC. V gene TRBV7-6 combines with J gene TRBJ2-7; D gene ambiguous. This CDR3 has 15 residues. V lost 8 bases and J 7 bases, leaving 24 bases between the germline ends. CDR1 is SGHVS, CDR2 FNYEAQ, per germline.

This clone was recorded only once. This chain links TRBV9 with TRBJ2-3; D is uncertain. V lost 2 bases and J 4 bases, leaving 2 bases between the germline ends. The CDR3 totals 11 residues. Germline-derived CDR1 and CDR2 are SGDLS and YYNGEE. In nucleotides, the CDR3 is TGTGCCAGCAGCGTCGCAGATACGCAGTATTTT. It specifies CASSVADTQYF.

The CDR3 loop reads CASSRRSGGGRWERTDTQYF. The DNA for the CDR3 is TGTGCCAGCAGCCGCAGGAGCGGGGGCGGGAGGTGGGAGCGCACAGATACGCAGTATTTT. The V call is TRBV7-3, the J call TRBJ2-3; TRBD2 aligns across 8 bases. V lost 5 bases and J lost 1; bases outside the gene matches: 20. The CDR3 sequence is 20 residues long. CDR1 and CDR2 from the germline V gene are SGHTA and FQGTGA.

The chain combines TRBV13 with TRBJ2-1; 8 positions agree with TRBD2. Per the germline V gene, CDR1 is PRHDT and CDR2 is FYEKMQ (reference sequence). The CDR3 is 15 residues long. The trim removed 1 base at V and 2 bases at J, leaving 1 base unmatched. The CDR3 region is CASSLERGTYNEQFF. DNA for the CDR3: TGTGCCAGCAGCTTAGAGCGGGGGACCTACAATGAGCAGTTCTTC.

V usage is TRBV6-5 and J usage is TRBJ2-7; maybe TRBD1 (6 bases). CDR1 is MNHEY, CDR2 SVGAGI, per germline. V lost 0 bases and J lost 3, with 12 bases in between. The CDR3 has 15 amino acids. Written as DNA, the CDR3 is TGTGCCAGCAGTTACTCCCGGGACACTTTCTACGAGCAGTACTTC. As protein: CASSYSRDTFYEQYF.

The sample holds one count of this clone. The V call is TRBV7-2, the J call TRBJ1-1; 9 bases are shared with TRBD1. This CDR3 is 17 amino acids long. Germline CDR1 is SGHTA and CDR2 is FQGNSA. V dropped 2 bases and J dropped 5; count of bases not matched to a gene: 12. The CDR3 DNA reads as TGTGCCAGCAGCTTAATCCCCTCCGACAGGGGGAGGACTGAAGCTTTCTTT. It translates to CASSLIPSDRGRTEAFF.

Notes on this clone: The junction shows a germline mismatch at one end, possibly a read error. The same CDR3 arises from other DNA sequences in this sample as well. The rearrangement uses TRBV5-1 and TRBJ2-2; D possibly corresponds to TRBD1 (7 bases). The CDR3 runs 16 residues. The germline CDR1 and CDR2 sequences are SGHRS and YFSETQ. The CDR3 DNA sequence: TGCGCCAGCACCTTGAGGCAGGGGGGATCCACCGGGGAGCTGTTTTTT. It yields the protein CASTLRQGGSTGELFF.

The chain combines TRBV30 with TRBJ2-1, with 7 bases lining up with TRBD2. Germline V lookup: CDR1 GTSNPN, CDR2 SVGIG (reference sequence). With V trimmed by 1 base and J by 9 bases, 6 bases remained unmatched. The CDR3 spans 13 residues. CDR3 sequence reads: CAWSGLALGEQFF. For the CDR3, the DNA is TGTGCCTGGAGTGGACTAGCCCTGGGTGAGCAGTTCTTC.

In its sample, this clone was seen a few times. This CDR3 is CASIPTGASDYGYTF. The CDR3 DNA reads TGTGCCAGCATCCCGACAGGGGCTTCGGACTATGGCTACACCTTC. This chain uses TRBV5-6 with TRBJ1-2, with 8 bases that match TRBD1. Losses at the gene ends were 6 bases for V and 3 bases for J; bases not matched to a gene: 10. The CDR3 is made up of 15 amino acids. CDR1 is SGHDT, CDR2 YYEEEE, per germline.